This T cell receptor (beta chain) was identified in a study of CD4 T cell repertoires and nickel (TCRdb year 2020). The V end gives up 4 bases and the J end 0 bases, leaving 5 bases in the junction not matched to a gene. Including cysteine and phenylalanine, the CDR3 has 15 amino acids. Only CDR3 DNA remains: 45 bases, in frame from the first base. The library was made by RT-PCR. Sequencing used an Illumina MiSeq. TCRdb passed the public sequencing reads through fastp at Q25 and MiXCR, retaining productive beta sequences. Rows matching on CDR3 protein sequence are summarized as one entry with the most common DNA and genes. The sample table holds more than 250 distinct CDR3 sequences, of which 65% to 85% were seen once. The ten top clones hold approximately 15% of the sample. Worth noting for this clonotype: Its antigen specificity is not known. Per-base qualities were not stored, and no clone one base away is much larger.

Sample: CD4+ T cells from blood, not recorded whether cultured. The origin of this receptor is a human donor in a nickel allergy study, with or without nickel allergy (not recorded which). It is not recorded whether this sample comes from one donor or several. The V and J genes are TRBV12-3 or TRBV12-4 and TRBJ1-2, with 7 bases aligning to TRBD1. The CDR3 region reads CASSSRQGANYGYTF. At the DNA level, the sequence is TGTGCCAGCAGTTCTCGACAGGGAGCTAACTATGGCTACACCTTC.